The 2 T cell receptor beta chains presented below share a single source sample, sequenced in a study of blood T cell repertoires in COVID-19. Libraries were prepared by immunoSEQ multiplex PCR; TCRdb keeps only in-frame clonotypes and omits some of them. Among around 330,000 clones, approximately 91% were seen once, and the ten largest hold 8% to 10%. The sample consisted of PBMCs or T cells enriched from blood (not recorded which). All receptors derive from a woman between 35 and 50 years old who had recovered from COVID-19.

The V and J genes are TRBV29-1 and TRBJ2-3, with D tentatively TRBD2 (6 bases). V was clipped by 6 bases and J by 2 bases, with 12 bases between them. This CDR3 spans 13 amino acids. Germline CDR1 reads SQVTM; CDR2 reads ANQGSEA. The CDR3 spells CSVRLGDTDTQYF. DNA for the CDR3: TGCAGCGTAAGACTAGGGGACACAGATACGCAGTATTTT.

The CDR3 loop is CASRTGGGHQPQHF. In nucleotides, the CDR3 is TGTGCCAGTCGGACAGGGGGGGGCCATCAGCCCCAGCATTTT. The chain joins TRBV19 to TRBJ1-5, with 10 bases aligning to TRBD1. The V and J ends lost 8 bases and 5 bases, in that order; junction bases with no gene match: 6. The V gene's germline CDR1 is LNHDA and CDR2 SQIVND (reference sequence). This CDR3 contains 14 residues.